A selection of T cell receptor beta chains follows, all from one sample in a study of blood T cells in healthy people across ages. MiXCR was run by TCRdb on the 5' RACE reads, yielding one entry per CDR3 protein. The table lists approximately 800,000 distinct CDR3 sequences, 35% to 60% of them singletons. Sequences were obtained from blood. Source of these receptors: a man older than 75 in good health. CDR3s include the opening cysteine and the closing phenylalanine or tryptophan. D genes are given only for firm matches. Size is omitted from some rows. Given values are once, few, many or a class for expanded clones.

d_gene: TRBD1
abundance: .
j_gene: TRBJ2-1
v_gene: TRBV14
CDR3aa: CASSHLDRVYEQFF
CDR3nt: TGTGCCAGCAGCCATTTGGACAGGGTCTATGAGCAGTTCTTC

d_gene: TRBD1
abundance: once
j_gene: TRBJ2-5
v_gene: TRBV5-1
CDR3aa: CASSGSFGTGDNEQYF
CDR3nt: TGCGCCAGCAGCGGTTCTTTTGGGACAGGGGACAATGAGCAGTACTTC

d_gene: TRBD2
abundance: .
j_gene: TRBJ2-3
v_gene: TRBV11-1
CDR3aa: CASSRRTAGGSDTQYF
CDR3nt: TGTGCCAGCAGCCGACGGACAGCGGGAGGCTCAGATACGCAGTATTTT

d_gene: .
abundance: few
j_gene: TRBJ2-3
v_gene: TRBV2
CDR3aa: CASSEGGRSDETQYF
CDR3nt: TGTGCCAGCAGTGAAGGTGGACGGAGTGATGAGACGCAGTATTTT

d_gene: .
abundance: many
j_gene: TRBJ2-7
v_gene: TRBV5-1
CDR3aa: CASSLIPGYEQYF
CDR3nt: TGCGCCAGCAGCTTGATACCGGGCTACGAGCAGTACTTC

d_gene: TRBD1
abundance: many
j_gene: TRBJ2-1
v_gene: TRBV20-1
CDR3aa: CSARTGGSYNEQFF
CDR3nt: TGCAGTGCCCGAACAGGGGGGAGCTACAATGAGCAGTTCTTC

d_gene: .
abundance: .
j_gene: TRBJ1-6
v_gene: TRBV20-1
CDR3aa: CSASAGNLMGSPLHF
CDR3nt: TGCAGTGCTAGTGCGGGGAACCTGATGGGGTCACCCCTCCACTTT

d_gene: .
abundance: .
j_gene: TRBJ1-2
v_gene: TRBV6-5
CDR3aa: CANSYAGDGYTF
CDR3nt: TGTGCCAACAGTTACGCGGGGGATGGCTACACCTTC

d_gene: TRBD2
abundance: .
j_gene: TRBJ2-7
v_gene: TRBV10-3
CDR3aa: CAISEGTGGSYEQYF
CDR3nt: TGTGCCATCAGTGAGGGGACGGGAGGCTCCTACGAGCAGTACTTC

d_gene: .
abundance: .
j_gene: TRBJ2-5
v_gene: TRBV11-2
CDR3aa: CASSLDPSVVGGETQYF
CDR3nt: TGTGCCAGCAGCTTAGATCCCTCGGTCGTTGGAGGAGAGACCCAGTACTTC

d_gene: TRBD1
abundance: .
j_gene: TRBJ2-3
v_gene: TRBV2
CDR3aa: CVSSGRTGGSDTQYF
CDR3nt: TGTGTCAGCAGTGGGAGGACAGGGGGGTCAGATACGCAGTATTTT

d_gene: .
abundance: few
j_gene: TRBJ1-1
v_gene: TRBV29-1
CDR3aa: CSVPTGRGAFF
CDR3nt: TGCAGCGTCCCGACGGGGCGGGGAGCTTTCTTT

d_gene: TRBD2
abundance: many
j_gene: TRBJ2-1
v_gene: TRBV20-1
CDR3aa: CSAREVLAGGDNEQFF
CDR3nt: TGCAGTGCTAGAGAGGTGTTAGCGGGAGGTGACAATGAGCAGTTCTTC

d_gene: .
abundance: .
j_gene: TRBJ2-3
v_gene: TRBV24-1
CDR3aa: CATSEAGASTDTQYF
CDR3nt: TGTGCCACCAGTGAGGCGGGGGCTAGCACAGATACGCAGTATTTT

d_gene: .
abundance: few
j_gene: TRBJ2-5
v_gene: TRBV7-9
CDR3aa: CASSLTRGNQETQYF
CDR3nt: TGTGCCAGCAGCTTAACACGGGGGAACCAAGAGACCCAGTACTTC

d_gene: TRBD2
abundance: few
j_gene: TRBJ2-5
v_gene: TRBV30
CDR3aa: CAWSLPLAGPRQETQYF
CDR3nt: TGTGCCTGGAGTCTCCCCTTAGCGGGACCTCGACAAGAGACCCAGTACTTC

d_gene: .
abundance: .
j_gene: TRBJ1-1
v_gene: TRBV29-1
CDR3aa: CSVVGEVDTEAFF
CDR3nt: TGCAGCGTTGTGGGGGAGGTTGACACTGAAGCTTTCTTT

d_gene: TRBD1
abundance: few
j_gene: TRBJ1-6
v_gene: TRBV12-3/TRBV12-4
CDR3aa: CASSLGLTGFVSPLHF
CDR3nt: TGTGCCAGCAGTTTGGGGCTGACAGGGTTTGTATCACCCCTCCACTTT

d_gene: TRBD1
abundance: many
j_gene: TRBJ2-7
v_gene: TRBV7-2
CDR3aa: CASSLARTGGYEQYF
CDR3nt: TGTGCCAGCAGCTTGGCCCGGACAGGGGGCTACGAGCAGTACTTC

d_gene: TRBD1
abundance: .
j_gene: TRBJ2-1
v_gene: TRBV5-1
CDR3aa: CASSLDGQGGFWAQFF
CDR3nt: TGCGCCAGCAGCTTGGACGGACAGGGAGGTTTTTGGGCGCAGTTCTTC

d_gene: TRBD2
abundance: .
j_gene: TRBJ2-1
v_gene: TRBV2
CDR3aa: CASTPKSGRVSEQFF
CDR3nt: TGTGCCAGCACGCCTAAGAGCGGGAGGGTCAGTGAGCAGTTCTTC

d_gene: TRBD1
abundance: .
j_gene: TRBJ2-1
v_gene: TRBV6-5
CDR3aa: CASSDSGQGREQFF
CDR3nt: TGTGCCAGCAGTGACTCAGGACAGGGACGTGAGCAGTTCTTC

d_gene: TRBD2
abundance: .
j_gene: TRBJ2-7
v_gene: TRBV20-1
CDR3aa: CSATRTSDPEQYF
CDR3nt: TGCAGTGCTACCCGGACTAGCGACCCCGAGCAGTACTTC

d_gene: TRBD2
abundance: .
j_gene: TRBJ2-7
v_gene: TRBV29-1
CDR3aa: CSVSPGGVEQYF
CDR3nt: TGCAGCGTTTCCCCGGGAGGTGTCGAGCAGTACTTC

d_gene: TRBD1
abundance: once
j_gene: TRBJ2-5
v_gene: TRBV7-9
CDR3aa: CASSHSDRSYNEQYF
CDR3nt: TGTGCCAGCAGCCATTCGGACAGGAGCTACAATGAGCAGTACTTC

d_gene: TRBD2
abundance: many
j_gene: TRBJ2-7
v_gene: TRBV4-2
CDR3aa: CASSLISGSSYEQYF
CDR3nt: TGTGCCAGCAGCCTCATTAGCGGGTCCTCCTACGAGCAGTACTTC

d_gene: .
abundance: .
j_gene: TRBJ2-2
v_gene: TRBV28
CDR3aa: CASSSRHISGTGELFF
CDR3nt: TGTGCCAGCAGTTCCCGACATATTTCCGGGACCGGGGAGCTGTTTTTT

d_gene: TRBD2
abundance: few
j_gene: TRBJ2-3
v_gene: TRBV7-3
CDR3aa: CASSLWGTSGSTDTQYF
CDR3nt: TGTGCCAGCAGCTTGTGGGGGACTAGCGGGAGCACAGATACGCAGTATTTT

d_gene: .
abundance: .
j_gene: TRBJ1-5
v_gene: TRBV7-8
CDR3aa: CASSNADISNLPQHF
CDR3nt: TGTGCCAGCAGTAACGCTGACATTAGCAATCTGCCCCAGCATTTT

d_gene: .
abundance: .
j_gene: TRBJ1-2
v_gene: TRBV4-3
CDR3aa: CASSQDLQGGNYGYTF
CDR3nt: TGCGCCAGCAGCCAAGATCTCCAGGGCGGCAACTATGGCTACACCTTC

d_gene: .
abundance: many
j_gene: TRBJ2-7
v_gene: TRBV7-2
CDR3aa: CASSRDSTFSYEQYF
CDR3nt: TGTGCCAGCAGCCGGGACTCTACCTTCTCCTACGAGCAGTACTTC

d_gene: TRBD1
abundance: .
j_gene: TRBJ2-1
v_gene: TRBV20-1
CDR3aa: CSAMRDRDIEQFF
CDR3nt: TGCAGTGCCATGCGGGACAGGGATATTGAGCAGTTCTTC

d_gene: .
abundance: few
j_gene: TRBJ1-2
v_gene: TRBV20-1
CDR3aa: CSARGRPNYGYTF
CDR3nt: TGCAGTGCTAGGGGACGGCCTAACTATGGCTACACCTTC

d_gene: TRBD2
abundance: .
j_gene: TRBJ2-3
v_gene: TRBV5-1
CDR3aa: CASSLVLAGVGSDTQYF
CDR3nt: TGCGCCAGCAGCTTGGTCCTAGCGGGAGTTGGGTCAGATACGCAGTATTTT

d_gene: .
abundance: few
j_gene: TRBJ2-2
v_gene: TRBV6-2/TRBV6-3
CDR3aa: CASSYSRDITGELFF
CDR3nt: TGTGCCAGCAGTTACTCCAGGGACATCACCGGGGAGCTGTTTTTT

d_gene: .
abundance: .
j_gene: TRBJ2-7
v_gene: TRBV19
CDR3aa: CASSTTRGPGEQYF
CDR3nt: TGTGCCAGTAGCACGACGCGGGGTCCGGGCGAGCAGTACTTC

d_gene: .
abundance: once
j_gene: TRBJ2-7
v_gene: TRBV9
CDR3aa: CASSVGPRQGYEQYF
CDR3nt: TGTGCCAGCAGCGTAGGGCCACGGCAGGGCTACGAGCAGTACTTC

d_gene: .
abundance: .
j_gene: TRBJ2-1
v_gene: TRBV28
CDR3aa: CASRIRTTYNEQFF
CDR3nt: TGTGCCAGCAGAATCCGCACCACCTACAATGAGCAGTTCTTC